This T cell receptor beta chain is from a study of blood T cell repertoires in COVID-19. Across the whole study: Italy, Spain and the United States were the sources of the convalescent and acute COVID-19 samples.

The CDR3 totals 15 residues. Germline V gene sequence: CDR1 SGHTA, CDR2 FQGNSA. Deletions cut 5 bases from V and 6 bases from J, with 19 bases between. In the authors' workflow: Reference gene primer amplification in the assay estimated nucleated cell counts. Libraries were prepared by immunoSEQ multiplex PCR; TCRdb keeps only in-frame clonotypes and omits some of them. The DNA gave D and trimming, while V, J and clone size come from that table. The data show about 120,000 clones, roughly 88% seen once. The TCR originated in a man between 40 and 49 years old with acute or convalescent COVID-19. The genes are TRBV7-2 and TRBJ1-2; D perhaps matches TRBD1 (6 bases). Sequenced input: peripheral blood. The CDR3, as DNA: TGTGCCAGCAGCGGAAGGCTGGACAGAGTTCATGGCTACACCTTC. Translating gives CASSGRLDRVHGYTF.